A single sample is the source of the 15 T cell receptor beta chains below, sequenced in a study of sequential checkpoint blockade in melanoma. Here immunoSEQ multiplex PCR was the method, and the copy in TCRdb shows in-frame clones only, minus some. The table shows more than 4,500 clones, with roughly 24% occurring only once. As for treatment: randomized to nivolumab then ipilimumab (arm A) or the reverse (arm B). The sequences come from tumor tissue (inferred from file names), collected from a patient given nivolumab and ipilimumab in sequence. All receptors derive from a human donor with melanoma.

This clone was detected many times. CDR3: CASSLEQGWSTDTQYF. The CDR3 DNA reads as TGTGCCAGCAGCTTAGAACAGGGATGGAGCACAGATACGCAGTATTTT. The chain carries TRBV11-3 and TRBJ2-3; the D gene is possibly TRBD1 (6 bases). The germline V and J ends were trimmed by 0 bases and 0 bases, with 10 bases remaining between them. This CDR3 has 16 amino acids. Germline assignment: CDR1 SGHNT and CDR2 YENEEA.

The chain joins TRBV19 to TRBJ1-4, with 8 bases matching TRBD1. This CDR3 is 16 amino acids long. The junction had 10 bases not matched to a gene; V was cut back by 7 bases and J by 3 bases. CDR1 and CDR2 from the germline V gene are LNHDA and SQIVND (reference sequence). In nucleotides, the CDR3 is TGTGCCAGTACCCTGGACAGGGATCGGGCTAATGAAAAACTGTTTTTT. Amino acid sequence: CASTLDRDRANEKLFF.

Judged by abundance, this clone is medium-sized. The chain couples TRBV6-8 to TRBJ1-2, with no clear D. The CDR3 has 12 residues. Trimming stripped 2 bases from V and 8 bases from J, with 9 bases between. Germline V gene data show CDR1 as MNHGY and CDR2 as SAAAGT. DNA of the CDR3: TGTGCCAGCAGTTACGTGGGCAGCGGCTACACCTTC. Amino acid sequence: CASSYVGSGYTF.

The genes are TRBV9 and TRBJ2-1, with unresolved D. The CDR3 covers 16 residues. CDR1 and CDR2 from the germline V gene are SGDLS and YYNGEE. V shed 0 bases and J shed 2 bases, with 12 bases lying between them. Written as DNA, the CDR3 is TGTGCCAGCAGCGTAGATCGTAGTTTCACCTACAATGAGCAGTTCTTC. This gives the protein CASSVDRSFTYNEQFF.

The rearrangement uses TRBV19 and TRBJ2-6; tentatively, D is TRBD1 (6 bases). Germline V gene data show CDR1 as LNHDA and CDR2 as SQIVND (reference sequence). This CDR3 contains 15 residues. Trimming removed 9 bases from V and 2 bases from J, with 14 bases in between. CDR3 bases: TGTGCCAGCCGACAGGAGCCAGCTGGGGCCAACGTCCTGACTTTC. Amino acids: CASRQEPAGANVLTF.

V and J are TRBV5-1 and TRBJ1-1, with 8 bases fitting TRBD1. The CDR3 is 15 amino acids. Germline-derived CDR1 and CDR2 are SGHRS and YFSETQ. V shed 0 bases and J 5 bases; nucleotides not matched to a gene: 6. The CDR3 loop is CASSLGGQGWTEAFF. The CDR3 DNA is TGCGCCAGCAGCTTGGGTGGACAGGGATGGACTGAAGCTTTCTTT.

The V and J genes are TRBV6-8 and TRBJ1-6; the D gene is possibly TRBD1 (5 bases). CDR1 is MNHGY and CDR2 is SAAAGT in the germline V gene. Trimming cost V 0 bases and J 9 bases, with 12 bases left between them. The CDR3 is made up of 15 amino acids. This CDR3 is CASSYSRQGSSPLHF. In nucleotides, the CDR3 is TGTGCCAGCAGTTACTCCCGGCAGGGCAGTTCACCCCTCCACTTT.

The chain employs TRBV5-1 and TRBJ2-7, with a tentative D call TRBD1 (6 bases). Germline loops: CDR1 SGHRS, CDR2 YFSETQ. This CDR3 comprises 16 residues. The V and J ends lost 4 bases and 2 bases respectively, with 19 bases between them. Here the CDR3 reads CASSNVVGTPAYEQYF. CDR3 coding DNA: TGCGCCAGCAGCAACGTGGTGGGGACACCAGCCTACGAGCAGTACTTC.

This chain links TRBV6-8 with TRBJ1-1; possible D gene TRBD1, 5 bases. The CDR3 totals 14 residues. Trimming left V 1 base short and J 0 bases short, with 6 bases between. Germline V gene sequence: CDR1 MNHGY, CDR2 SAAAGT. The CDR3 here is CASSYLGLNTEAFF. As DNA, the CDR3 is TGTGCCAGCAGTTACTTGGGGCTGAACACTGAAGCTTTCTTT.

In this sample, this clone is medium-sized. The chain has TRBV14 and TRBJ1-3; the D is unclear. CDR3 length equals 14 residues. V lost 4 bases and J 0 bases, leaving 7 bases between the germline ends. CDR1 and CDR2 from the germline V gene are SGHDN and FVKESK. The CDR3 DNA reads TGTGCCAGCAGCCTCGGGAGCTCTGGAAACACCATATATTTT. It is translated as CASSLGSSGNTIYF.

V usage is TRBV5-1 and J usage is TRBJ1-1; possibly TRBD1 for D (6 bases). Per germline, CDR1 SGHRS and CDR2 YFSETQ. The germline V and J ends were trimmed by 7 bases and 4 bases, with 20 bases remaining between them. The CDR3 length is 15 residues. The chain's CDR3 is CASQQGLGLVTEAFF. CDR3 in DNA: TGCGCCAGCCAGCAGGGGCTGGGTCTAGTCACTGAAGCTTTCTTT.

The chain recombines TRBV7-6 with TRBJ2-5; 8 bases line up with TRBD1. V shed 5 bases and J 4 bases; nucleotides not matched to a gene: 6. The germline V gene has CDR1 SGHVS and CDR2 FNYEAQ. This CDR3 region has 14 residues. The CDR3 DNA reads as TGTGCCAGCAGCGCGGGACAGGATTTAGAGACCCAGTACTTC. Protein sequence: CASSAGQDLETQYF.

CDR3 sequence reads: CASSRNTGASQPQHF. CDR3 nucleotide sequence: TGTGCCAGCAGCCGCAATACAGGGGCCAGTCAGCCCCAGCATTTT. The V call is TRBV28, the J call TRBJ1-5; 7 positions agree with TRBD1. The germline gives CDR1 MDHEN, CDR2 SYDVKM. The V segment lost 6 bases and the J segment 6 bases; nucleotides outside the gene matches: 11. CDR3 length: 15 residues.

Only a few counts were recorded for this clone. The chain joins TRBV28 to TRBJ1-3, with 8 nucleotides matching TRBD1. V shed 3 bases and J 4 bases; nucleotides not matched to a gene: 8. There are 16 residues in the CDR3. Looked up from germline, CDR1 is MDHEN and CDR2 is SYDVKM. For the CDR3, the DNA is TGTGCCAGCAGTTTGGGGACAGGTGGGAAGGGAAACACCATATATTTT. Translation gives CASSLGTGGKGNTIYF.

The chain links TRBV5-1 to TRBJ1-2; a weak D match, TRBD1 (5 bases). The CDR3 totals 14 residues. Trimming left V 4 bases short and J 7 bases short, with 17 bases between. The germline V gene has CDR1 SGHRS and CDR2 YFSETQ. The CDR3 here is CASSSTQGGSGYTF. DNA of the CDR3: TGCGCCAGCAGCAGTACGCAGGGAGGATCTGGCTACACCTTC. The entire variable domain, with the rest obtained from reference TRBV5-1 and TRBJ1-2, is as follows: KAGVTQTPRYLIKTRGQQVTLSCSPISGHRSVSWYQQTPGQGLQFLFEYFSETQRNKGNFPGRFSGRQFSNSRSEMNVSTLELGDSALYLCASSSTQGGSGYTFGSGTRLTVV.